The entry below describes one TCR beta chain. Original methodology: Reference gene primers were amplified, and this amplification served to estimate nucleated cell counts. TCRdb's copy holds only in-frame clones and misses some; the assay was immunoSEQ multiplex PCR. V, J and clone size were drawn from that table, and D and trimming were deduced from the DNA. The sample has approximately 85,000 clones; around 83% are singletons. The data were taken from a study of blood T cell repertoires in COVID-19. As for the study in general: COVID-19 samples from acute and convalescent phases originated in the United States, Italy and Spain. Sources were T cells, B-cell-depleted T cells, or PBMCs; the material itself was cDNA or gDNA.

V was pared by 5 bases and J by 1 base, with 9 bases between. This CDR3 is 14 amino acids long. Germline values: CDR1 LGHDT, CDR2 YNNKEL (reference sequence). The specimen was peripheral blood. The V gene is TRBV3-1 (or the pseudogene TRBV3-2), the J gene TRBJ2-4; tentative D call: TRBD1 (6 bases). This clonotype was obtained from a woman at least 80 years old in a cohort sampled during active or convalescent COVID-19. The CDR3 loop reads CASSYGQAKNIQYF. CDR3 bases: TGTGCCAGCAGCTACGGACAGGCCAAAAACATTCAGTACTTC.